Below, one T cell receptor (beta chain) is given with its context. These data belong to a study of blood T cell repertoires in COVID-19. Study as a whole: Sites in the United States, Italy and Spain provided acute and convalescent COVID-19 samples. Nucleic acid was either cDNA or gDNA, and it came from T cells, B-cell-depleted T cells, or PBMCs.

The length of the CDR3 is 14 residues. Germline V gene data show CDR1 as MDHEN and CDR2 as SYDVKM. Trimming removed 6 bases at V and 0 bases at J, with 12 bases between. In the study's own analysis: The authors estimated nucleated cell counts from reference gene primer amplification. The assay was immunoSEQ multiplex PCR, and TCRdb's table has in-frame clones only and misses some. From that table come the V and J calls and clone size; the DNA was used to work out D and trimming. The sample includes about 70,000 clones, approximately 90% seen only once; the top ten take around 9%. The receptor was derived from a human donor in a cohort sampled during active COVID-19. J is TRBJ2-7 and V is TRBV28; D is perhaps TRBD1 (6 bases). The sample was peripheral blood. The CDR3 DNA reads TGTGCCAGCAGCCCACAGGGTTCCTCCTACGAGCAGTACTTC. Its protein product is CASSPQGSSYEQYF.